This TCR beta chain emerged from a study of neurological immune-mediated disorders. CDR1 SEHNR and CDR2 FQNEAQ come from the germline V gene (reference sequence). This CDR3 has 14 residues. Trimming pared 1 base from V and 2 bases from J, leaving 8 bases between. This clonotype was seen many times. In TCRdb, the 5' RACE reads were re-called with MiXCR into one record per CDR3 protein. The sample carries 10,000 or so distinct CDR3 sequences, under 25% recorded once. The receptor was isolated from a woman aged 40 to 50 with multiple sclerosis. The V call is TRBV7-9, the J call TRBJ1-1; D is undetermined. Material for sequencing was CD8+ T cells from blood. CDR3 in DNA: TGTGCCAGCAGCTTAGTGGGCCCAAACACTGAAGCTTTCTTT. It codes for CASSLVGPNTEAFF.